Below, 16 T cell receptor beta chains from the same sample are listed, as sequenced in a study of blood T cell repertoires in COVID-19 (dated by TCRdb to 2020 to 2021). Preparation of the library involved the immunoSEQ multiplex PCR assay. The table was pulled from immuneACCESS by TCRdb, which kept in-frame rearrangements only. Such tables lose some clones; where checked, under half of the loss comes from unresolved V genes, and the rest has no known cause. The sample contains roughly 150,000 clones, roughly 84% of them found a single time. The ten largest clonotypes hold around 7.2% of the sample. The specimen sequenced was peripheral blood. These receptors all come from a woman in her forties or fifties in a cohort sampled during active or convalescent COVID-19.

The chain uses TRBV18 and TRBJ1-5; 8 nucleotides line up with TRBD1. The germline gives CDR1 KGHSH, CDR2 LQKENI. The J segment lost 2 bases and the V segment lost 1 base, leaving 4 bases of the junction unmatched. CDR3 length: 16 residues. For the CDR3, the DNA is TGTGCCAGCTCACCACGGACAGGGATGGGCAATCAGCCCCAGCATTTT. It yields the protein CASSPRTGMGNQPQHF.

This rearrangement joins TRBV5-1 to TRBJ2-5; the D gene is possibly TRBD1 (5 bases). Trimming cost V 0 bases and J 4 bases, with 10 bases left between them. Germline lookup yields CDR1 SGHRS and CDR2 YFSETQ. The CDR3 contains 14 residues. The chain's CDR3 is CASSLVPGLETQYF. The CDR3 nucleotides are TGCGCCAGCAGCTTGGTTCCAGGGTTAGAGACCCAGTACTTC.

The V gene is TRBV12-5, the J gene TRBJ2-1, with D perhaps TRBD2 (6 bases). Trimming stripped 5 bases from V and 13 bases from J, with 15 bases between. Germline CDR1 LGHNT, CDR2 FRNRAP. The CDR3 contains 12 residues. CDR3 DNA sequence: TGTGCTAGTGGTCGCTATCCAGGGACTCAGTTCTTC. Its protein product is CASGRYPGTQFF.

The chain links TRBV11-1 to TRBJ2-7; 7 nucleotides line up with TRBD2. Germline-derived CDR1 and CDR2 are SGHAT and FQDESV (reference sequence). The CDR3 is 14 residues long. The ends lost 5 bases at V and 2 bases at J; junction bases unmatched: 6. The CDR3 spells CASSPRGGAYEQYF. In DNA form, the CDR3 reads TGTGCCAGCAGCCCCCGGGGAGGGGCCTACGAGCAGTACTTC.

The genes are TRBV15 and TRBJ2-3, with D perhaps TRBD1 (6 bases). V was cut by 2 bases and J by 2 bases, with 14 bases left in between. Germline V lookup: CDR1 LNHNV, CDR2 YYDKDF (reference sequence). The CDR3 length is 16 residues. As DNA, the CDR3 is TGTGCCACCAGCAGACCCTCAGGGGCCCCCACAGATACGCAGTATTTT. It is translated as CATSRPSGAPTDTQYF.

DNA of the CDR3: TGTGCCAGCGGCTGGGGGCGCGTCACAGATACGCAGTATTTT. Protein product: CASGWGRVTDTQYF. The V gene is TRBV6-6, the J gene TRBJ2-3; possible D gene TRBD1, 6 bases. The CDR3 totals 14 residues. Germline V gene lookup returns CDR1 MNHNY and CDR2 SVGAGI (reference sequence). With 8 bases removed from V and 2 bases from J, the gap between germline ends came to 14 bases.

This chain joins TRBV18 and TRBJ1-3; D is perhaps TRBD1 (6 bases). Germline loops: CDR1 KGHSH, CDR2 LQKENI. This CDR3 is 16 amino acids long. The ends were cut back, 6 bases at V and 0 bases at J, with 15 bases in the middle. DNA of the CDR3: TGTGCCAGCTCTCCAACTACAGGGCTCTCTGGAAACACCATATATTTT. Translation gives CASSPTTGLSGNTIYF.

This CDR3 reads CASSPDRAAYEQYF. The CDR3 DNA is TGTGCCAGCAGCCCCGACAGGGCGGCCTACGAGCAGTACTTC. The chain links TRBV7-2 to TRBJ2-7; 7 bases agree with TRBD1. V dropped 5 bases and J dropped 2; count of bases not matched to a gene: 6. Germline V CDR1 and CDR2: SGHTA, FQGNSA. CDR3 length: 14 amino acids. The full variable domain, rest sourced from reference TRBV7-2 and TRBJ2-7, is GAGVSQSPSNKVTEKGKDVELRCDPISGHTALYWYRQSLGQGLEFLIYFQGNSAPDKSGLPSDRFSAERTGGSVSTLTIQRTQQEDSAVYLCASSPDRAAYEQYFGPGTRLTVT.

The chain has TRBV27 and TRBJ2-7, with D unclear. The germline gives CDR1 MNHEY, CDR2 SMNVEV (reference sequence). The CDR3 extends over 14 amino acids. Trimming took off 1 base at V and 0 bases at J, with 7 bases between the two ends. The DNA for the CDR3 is TGTGCCAGCAGTTTATACAGAACCTCCTACGAGCAGTACTTC. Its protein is CASSLYRTSYEQYF.

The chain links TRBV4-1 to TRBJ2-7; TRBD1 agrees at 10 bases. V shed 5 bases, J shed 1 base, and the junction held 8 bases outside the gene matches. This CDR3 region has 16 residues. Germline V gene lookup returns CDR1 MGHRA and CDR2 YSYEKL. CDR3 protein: CASSLRTGQGSYEQYF. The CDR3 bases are TGCGCCAGCAGCTTACGGACGGGACAGGGGTCCTACGAGCAGTACTTC.

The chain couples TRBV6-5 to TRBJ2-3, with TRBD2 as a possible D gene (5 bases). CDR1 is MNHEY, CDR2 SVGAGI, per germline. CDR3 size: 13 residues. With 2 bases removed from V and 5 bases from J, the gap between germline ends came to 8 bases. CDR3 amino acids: CASSYGRGDTQYF. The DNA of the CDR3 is TGTGCCAGCAGTTACGGCCGGGGAGATACGCAGTATTTT.

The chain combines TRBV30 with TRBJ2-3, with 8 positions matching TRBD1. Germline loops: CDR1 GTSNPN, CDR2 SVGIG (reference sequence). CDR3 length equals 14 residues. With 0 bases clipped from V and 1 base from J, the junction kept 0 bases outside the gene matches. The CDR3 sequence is CAWSVTGGTDTQYF. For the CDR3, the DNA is TGTGCCTGGAGTGTGACAGGGGGCACAGATACGCAGTATTTT.

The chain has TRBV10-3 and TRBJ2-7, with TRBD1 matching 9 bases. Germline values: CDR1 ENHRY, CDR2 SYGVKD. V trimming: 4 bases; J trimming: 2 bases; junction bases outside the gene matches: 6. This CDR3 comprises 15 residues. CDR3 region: CAISGPGQGTYEQYF. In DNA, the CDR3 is TGTGCCATCAGTGGGCCGGGACAGGGAACCTACGAGCAGTACTTC.

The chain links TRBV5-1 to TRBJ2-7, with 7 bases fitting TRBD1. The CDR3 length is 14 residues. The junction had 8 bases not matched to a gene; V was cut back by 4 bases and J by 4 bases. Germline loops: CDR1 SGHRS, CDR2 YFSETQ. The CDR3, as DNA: TGCGCCAGCAGCCCGACAGGGAGAGGTTACGAGCAGTACTTC. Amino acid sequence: CASSPTGRGYEQYF.

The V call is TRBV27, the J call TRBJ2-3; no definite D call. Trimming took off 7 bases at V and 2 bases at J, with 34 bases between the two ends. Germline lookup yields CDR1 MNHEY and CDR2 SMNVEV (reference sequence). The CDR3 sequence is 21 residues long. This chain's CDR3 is CASIGQSSPTSLDWATDTQYF. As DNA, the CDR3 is TGTGCCAGCATAGGTCAGTCCTCCCCCACCTCCCTGGATTGGGCCACAGATACGCAGTATTTT.

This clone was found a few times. Written as DNA, the CDR3 is TGTGCCAGCAGTTTATCACGAGGTTATTCACCCCTCCACTTT. It yields the protein CASSLSRGYSPLHF. The genes are TRBV27 and TRBJ1-6, with D unresolved. The germline V and J ends were trimmed by 0 bases and 8 bases, with 8 bases remaining between them. CDR3 length: 14 amino acids. CDR1 and CDR2 from the germline V gene are MNHEY and SMNVEV (reference sequence).